The 32 T cell receptor beta chains below come from one sample, sequenced in a study of early T cells in non-severe SARS-CoV-2 infection. TCRdb passed the 5' RACE reads through MiXCR, listing each CDR3 protein once. Of tens of thousands of distinct CDR3 sequences listed, roughly 11% are singletons. Material for sequencing was whole blood. The source of these receptors is an adult who was a healthcare worker with PCR-confirmed SARS-CoV-2 infection or an uninfected control (not recorded which).

This clonotype was detected only a few times. The gene calls are TRBV11-2 and TRBJ2-3; TRBD1 matches 8 bases. The germline V gene has CDR1 SGHAT and CDR2 FQNNGV. The length of the CDR3 is 12 residues. Germline trimming cut 5 bases from V and 8 bases from J; bases unmatched to any gene: 3. This CDR3 reads CASSPQGVTQYF. For the CDR3, the DNA is TGTGCCAGCAGCCCACAGGGGGTTACGCAGTATTTT.

The chain links TRBV7-2 to TRBJ2-3, with 9 bases matching TRBD1. J lost 1 base, V lost 3 bases, and 5 bases had no gene match. Germline CDR1 reads SGHTA; CDR2 reads FQGNSA. This CDR3 is 16 amino acids long. Here the CDR3 reads CASSFYRGLGTDTQYF. The CDR3 DNA reads as TGTGCCAGCAGCTTTTACAGGGGGCTGGGCACAGATACGCAGTATTTT.

This clonotype was detected ten times or more. The chain has TRBV19 and TRBJ1-2; the D is unclear. Germline V CDR1 and CDR2: LNHDA, SQIVND (reference sequence). V was clipped by 5 bases and J by 6 bases, with 13 bases between them. The CDR3 is 13 amino acids. In DNA form, the CDR3 reads TGTGCCAGTAGTTCTAGACCCGTAGATGGCTACACCTTC. Residues: CASSSRPVDGYTF.

This clonotype occurred once. V usage is TRBV6-6 and J usage is TRBJ2-1; D possibly corresponds to TRBD1 (6 bases). Germline V lookup: CDR1 MNHNY, CDR2 SVGAGI (reference sequence). The V and J ends lost 0 bases and 6 bases respectively, with 15 bases between them. This CDR3 has 16 amino acids. CDR3 DNA: TGTGCCAGCAGTTACTCATCCGCAGGGGCCCTCAATGAGCAGTTCTTC. This encodes CASSYSSAGALNEQFF.

This clonotype showed up just a few times. The chain links TRBV20-1 to TRBJ1-2; a weak D match, TRBD1 (5 bases). Germline V CDR1 and CDR2: DFQATT, SNEGSKA (reference sequence). CDR3 length: 12 residues. Between the trimmed V and J ends, which lost 6 bases and 4 bases, there was a span of 12 bases. CDR3 sequence reads: CSAGAVSYGYTF. CDR3 nucleotide sequence: TGCAGTGCAGGGGCGGTCAGCTATGGCTACACCTTC.

This clonotype has a count of ten or more. This sequence joins TRBV10-3 and TRBJ2-5; 9 bases map to TRBD1. The CDR3 totals 12 residues. Germline CDR1 reads ENHRY; CDR2 reads SYGVKD. Germline trimming cut 9 bases from V and 7 bases from J; bases unmatched to any gene: 6. The CDR3 sequence is CAIGQGQATQYF. The CDR3 bases are TGTGCCATAGGACAGGGGCAGGCGACCCAGTACTTC.

This clonotype was picked up many times. The chain couples TRBV5-1 to TRBJ2-2; 11 nucleotides match TRBD2. Germline V CDR1 and CDR2: SGHRS, YFSETQ. J lost 4 bases, V lost 0 bases, and 5 bases had no gene match. The CDR3 spans 17 residues. In DNA form, the CDR3 reads TGCGCCAGCAGCTTGGGAACTAGCGGGGGCCCCACCGGGGAGCTGTTTTTT. It specifies CASSLGTSGGPTGELFF.

This clonotype was found many times. The chain recombines TRBV7-8 with TRBJ2-2; D not certain. The CDR3 is made up of 15 amino acids. The germline V and J ends were trimmed by 3 bases and 4 bases, with 12 bases remaining between them. Germline CDR1 SGHVS, CDR2 FQNEAQ. The CDR3 nucleotides read TGTGCCAGCAGCTTCTTAGAAGCTCCCACCGGGGAGCTGTTTTTT. Amino acids: CASSFLEAPTGELFF.

Only a few counts were recorded for this clonotype. The rearrangement uses TRBV2 and TRBJ2-7; TRBD2 matches 11 bases. Trimming took 3 bases from V and 1 from J; bases not matched to a gene: 2. This CDR3 contains 15 residues. In germline, CDR1 is SNHLY, CDR2 FYNNEI. The CDR3 loop reads CASSDRTSGSYEQYF. Written as DNA, the CDR3 is TGTGCCAGCAGTGACCGGACTAGCGGGTCCTACGAGCAGTACTTC.

The rearrangement joins TRBV29-1 to TRBJ2-7; 7 bases match TRBD1. J was trimmed by 3 bases and V by 4 bases; bases with no gene match: 6. The CDR3 extends over 13 amino acids. The V gene's germline CDR1 is SQVTM and CDR2 ANQGSEA. The DNA for the CDR3 is TGCAGCGTTGGAGGGGGCAGCGGCTACGAGCAGTACTTC. Encoded protein: CSVGGGSGYEQYF.

This clonotype was observed at least ten times. The chain joins TRBV20-1 to TRBJ2-1; TRBD2 matches at 11 bases. The V gene end was trimmed by 1 base and the J gene end by 6 bases; junction bases not matched to a gene: 8. The CDR3 length is 16 residues. Germline CDR1 is DFQATT and CDR2 is SNEGSKA (reference sequence). CDR3 nucleotide sequence: TGCAGTGCTAGAGCTCGGGGGACTAGCGGTTCCAATGAGCAGTTCTTC. This gives the protein CSARARGTSGSNEQFF.

Here the CDR3 DNA reads TGTGCCAGCAGTCCAAAAAGGACTAGCGGAAATGAGCAGTTCTTC. The encoded protein is CASSPKRTSGNEQFF. V and J are TRBV12-3 or TRBV12-4 and TRBJ2-1; 10 bases map to TRBD2. This CDR3 region has 15 residues. Trimming removed 5 bases from V and 7 bases from J; junction bases left unmatched: 8.

This clonotype occurred many times. The V call is TRBV29-1, the J call TRBJ2-7; D gene ambiguous. In germline, CDR1 is SQVTM, CDR2 ANQGSEA. V was pared by 0 bases and J by 4 bases, with 10 bases between. CDR3 length: 13 amino acids. The CDR3 coding sequence is TGCAGCGTTGAAGACAGTAAAACGTACGAGCAGTACTTC. Its protein is CSVEDSKTYEQYF.

This clonotype was seen a few times. The CDR3 nucleotides read TGTGCCAGCAGCACCCACCAATACTCAACAGGGGGCGCACTGTTCTTC. This sequence encodes CASSTHQYSTGGALFF. This chain uses TRBV11-2 with TRBJ2-1; 9 nucleotides align to TRBD1. The CDR3 loop spans 16 amino acids. The germline gives CDR1 SGHAT, CDR2 FQNNGV. V lost 5 bases and J lost 15; bases outside the gene matches: 20.

This clonotype was detected ten times or more. J is TRBJ1-1 and V is TRBV3-1; the D gene is possibly TRBD1 (5 bases). V lost 3 bases, J lost 1 base, and 9 bases lay in between. The germline V gene encodes CDR1 LGHDT and CDR2 YNNKEL (reference sequence). The CDR3 loop spans 14 amino acids. The chain's CDR3 is CASSHRAQNTEAFF. CDR3 in DNA: TGTGCCAGCAGCCACAGGGCGCAGAACACTGAAGCTTTCTTT.

A few counts support this clonotype. The CDR3 sequence: CASSPPGTKQETQYF. In DNA form, the CDR3 reads TGTGCCAGCAGCCCTCCCGGGACTAAACAAGAGACCCAGTACTTC. V usage is TRBV7-8 and J usage is TRBJ2-5, with 7 bases fitting TRBD2. The V gene end was trimmed by 5 bases and the J gene end by 2 bases; junction bases not matched to a gene: 8. The CDR3 has 15 amino acids. Germline values: CDR1 SGHVS, CDR2 FQNEAQ. Supplemented by reference TRBV7-8 and TRBJ2-5, the full variable domain reads GAGVSQSPRYKVAKRGQDVALRCDPISGHVSLFWYQQALGQGPEFLTYFQNEAQLDKSGLPSDRFFAERPEGSVSTLKIQRTQQEDSAVYLCASSPPGTKQETQYFGPGTRLLVL.

This clonotype was observed a handful of times. The rearrangement links TRBV24-1 to TRBJ2-7; 8 bases map to TRBD1. The germline V gene encodes CDR1 KGHDR and CDR2 SFDVKD. The junction had 14 bases not matched to a gene; V was cut back by 8 bases and J by 0 bases. This CDR3 has 17 amino acids. CDR3 protein: CATTVKARQGSSYEQYF. As DNA, the CDR3 is TGTGCCACCACAGTTAAGGCCAGACAGGGGAGCTCCTACGAGCAGTACTTC.

This chain joins TRBV7-3 and TRBJ2-5; TRBD1 agrees at 10 bases. Germline lookup yields CDR1 SGHTA and CDR2 FQGTGA. CDR3 size: 14 residues. After removal of 4 bases from V and 5 bases from J, the junction contained 4 bases not matched to a gene. CDR3 sequence: CASSSTGGVETQYF. In DNA, the CDR3 is TGTGCCAGCAGCTCGACAGGGGGCGTGGAGACCCAGTACTTC.

This clonotype appeared many times. The CDR3 sequence: CASSLVPLGDEQYF. As DNA, the CDR3 is TGTGCCAGCAGCTTAGTTCCCCTGGGGGACGAGCAGTACTTC. V usage is TRBV11-2 and J usage is TRBJ2-7; D might be TRBD1 or TRBD2, each matching 5 bases. The CDR3 sequence is 14 residues long. V dropped 1 base and J dropped 5 bases, with 12 bases sitting between them. Germline-derived CDR1 and CDR2 are SGHAT and FQNNGV.

This clonotype was found many times. As DNA, the CDR3 is TGTGCCAGCAGTACCCCAGGGGGGGAGAACACTGAAGCTTTCTTT. This codes for CASSTPGGENTEAFF. The chain combines TRBV7-9 with TRBJ1-1; 7 nucleotides line up with TRBD1. The germline V gene has CDR1 SEHNR and CDR2 FQNEAQ (reference sequence). The junction had 8 bases not matched to a gene; V was cut back by 6 bases and J by 1 base. This CDR3 contains 15 residues.

This clonotype was recorded at least ten times. The CDR3 nucleotides read TGTGCCAGCAGCCGCCCGGACAGGTCCTACGAGCAGTACTTC. It translates to CASSRPDRSYEQYF. The chain employs TRBV7-9 and TRBJ2-7, with 7 bases fitting TRBD1. V shed 5 bases and J 1 base; nucleotides not matched to a gene: 5. CDR3 length: 14 amino acids. Germline V CDR1 and CDR2: SEHNR, FQNEAQ (reference sequence).

At least ten counts were recorded for this clonotype. This chain uses TRBV7-9 with TRBJ2-7; 7 nucleotides align to TRBD1. In germline, CDR1 is SEHNR, CDR2 FQNEAQ (reference sequence). The CDR3 is made up of 13 amino acids. Trimming cost V 5 bases and J 2 bases; bases outside gene matches: 3. This CDR3 is CASSQDRTYEQYF. DNA of the CDR3: TGTGCCAGCAGCCAGGACAGGACCTACGAGCAGTACTTC.

This clonotype was seen a handful of times. The rearrangement uses TRBV6-5 and TRBJ2-5; 7 bases match TRBD2. Germline CDR1 MNHEY, CDR2 SVGAGI. CDR3 length equals 13 residues. J lost 5 bases, V lost 3 bases, and 3 bases had no gene match. The CDR3 region is CASSYRGGETQYF. For the CDR3, the DNA is TGTGCCAGCAGTTATCGGGGAGGGGAGACCCAGTACTTC.

This chain uses TRBV5-4 with TRBJ1-6; 10 bases line up with TRBD1. With 5 bases clipped from V and 10 bases from J, the junction kept 6 bases outside the gene matches. Germline V CDR1 and CDR2: SGHNT, YYREEE (reference sequence). The CDR3 runs 14 residues. The CDR3 bases are TGTGCCAGCAGACGGGACAGGGGAGGATCACCCCTCCACTTT. It yields the protein CASRRDRGGSPLHF.

This clonotype was found many times. This chain's CDR3 is CASSLLAGKDYEQYF. The DNA of the CDR3 is TGTGCCAGCAGTTTACTAGCGGGAAAAGACTACGAGCAGTACTTC. The genes are TRBV12-3 or TRBV12-4 and TRBJ2-7; 9 bases align to TRBD2. CDR3 length equals 15 residues. V shed 2 bases, J shed 3 bases, and the junction held 5 bases outside the gene matches.

At least ten counts were recorded for this clonotype. The gene calls are TRBV10-3 and TRBJ1-1; the D is unclear. Germline-derived CDR1 and CDR2 are ENHRY and SYGVKD. V lost 2 bases to trimming and J lost 1 base, with 8 bases between them. This CDR3 spans 14 amino acids. The CDR3 nucleotides are TGTGCCATCAGTGAGGTCGGCAGGAACACTGAAGCTTTCTTT. It yields the protein CAISEVGRNTEAFF.

There are a few counts of this clonotype. The chain's CDR3 is CASSLGQVQVEQFF. CDR3 DNA sequence: TGTGCCAGCTCCCTGGGGCAGGTACAGGTGGAGCAGTTCTTC. The genes are TRBV18 and TRBJ2-1; D might be TRBD1 (5 bases). Trimming shortened V by 6 bases and J by 10 bases, and 19 bases separated the two germline ends. The germline gives CDR1 KGHSH, CDR2 LQKENI. The CDR3 totals 14 residues.

The count of this clonotype is one. V and J are TRBV12-3 or TRBV12-4 and TRBJ1-3; no clear D gene. This CDR3 contains 13 residues. Trimming took off 6 bases at V and 4 bases at J, with 10 bases between the two ends. The CDR3 region has the DNA TGTGCCAGCAGACCAAATCCCGGAAACACCATATATTTT. The encoded protein is CASRPNPGNTIYF.

The chain combines TRBV29-1 with TRBJ2-7; D remains ambiguous. V gave up 4 bases and J gave up 2 bases, with 9 bases separating them. CDR1 and CDR2 (germline): SQVTM, ANQGSEA. This CDR3 has 12 amino acids. The CDR3 region has the DNA TGCAGCGTTGCCCGGACCCCCTACGAGCAGTACTTC. Its protein is CSVARTPYEQYF.

This clonotype was counted ten times or more. The rearrangement links TRBV18 to TRBJ2-5; D gene uncertain. Germline CDR1 is KGHSH and CDR2 is LQKENI. Trimming cost V 2 bases and J 5 bases, with 9 bases left between them. There are 13 residues in the CDR3. This CDR3 is CASSPGLFETQYF. The CDR3 nucleotides are TGTGCCAGCTCACCAGGGTTGTTTGAGACCCAGTACTTC.

V gene TRBV29-1 combines with J gene TRBJ2-5, with a possible D match to TRBD2 (5 bases). The CDR3 length is 12 residues. V was clipped by 8 bases and J by 2 bases, with 12 bases between them. Germline loops: CDR1 SQVTM, CDR2 ANQGSEA. DNA of the CDR3: TGCAGCATCCGGGAATCACAAGAGACCCAGTACTTC. It yields the protein CSIRESQETQYF.

Only one count was recorded for this clonotype. The CDR3, as DNA: TGTGCCAGCTCACCACCGGGGGTCCAAGAGACCCAGTACTTC. It specifies CASSPPGVQETQYF. The chain links TRBV18 to TRBJ2-5; D is perhaps TRBD1 or TRBD2 (5 bases each). The CDR3 sequence is 14 residues long. Germline values: CDR1 KGHSH, CDR2 LQKENI. With 0 bases removed from V and 1 base from J, the gap between germline ends came to 6 bases.